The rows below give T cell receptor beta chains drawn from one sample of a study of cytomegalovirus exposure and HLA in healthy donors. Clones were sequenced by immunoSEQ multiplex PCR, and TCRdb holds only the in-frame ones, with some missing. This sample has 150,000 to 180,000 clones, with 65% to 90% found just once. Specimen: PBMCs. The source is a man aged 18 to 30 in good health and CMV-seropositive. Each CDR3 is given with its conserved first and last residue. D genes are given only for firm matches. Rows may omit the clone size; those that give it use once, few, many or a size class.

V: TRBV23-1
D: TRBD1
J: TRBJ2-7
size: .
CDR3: CASPNRGSRYEQYF
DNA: TGCGCCAGTCCGAACAGGGGGTCACGCTACGAGCAGTACTTC

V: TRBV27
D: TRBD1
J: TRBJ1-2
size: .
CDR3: CASSFPGTDYGYTF
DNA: TGTGCCAGCAGTTTTCCAGGGACAGACTATGGCTACACCTTC

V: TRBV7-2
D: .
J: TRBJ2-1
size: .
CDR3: CASSLARASHEQFF
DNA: TGTGCCAGCAGCTTAGCGAGGGCCAGCCATGAGCAGTTCTTC

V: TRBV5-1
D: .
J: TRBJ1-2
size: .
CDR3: CASSYEGTFGYTF
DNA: TGCGCCAGCAGCTACGAGGGGACTTTCGGCTACACCTTC

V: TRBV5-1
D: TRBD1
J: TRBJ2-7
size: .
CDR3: CASSGGQGGSYEQYF
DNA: TGCGCCAGCAGCGGGGGACAGGGAGGCTCCTACGAGCAGTACTTC

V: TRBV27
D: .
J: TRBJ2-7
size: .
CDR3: CASSLSRAHEQYF
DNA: TGTGCCAGCAGTTTATCCAGGGCCCACGAGCAGTACTTC

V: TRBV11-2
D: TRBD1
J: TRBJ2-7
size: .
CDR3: CASTTGAGGSYEQYF
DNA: TGTGCCAGCACCACCGGGGCAGGGGGATCCTACGAGCAGTACTTC

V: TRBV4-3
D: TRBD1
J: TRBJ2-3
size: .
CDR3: CASSQLTGSTDTQYF
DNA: TGCGCCAGCAGCCAACTGACAGGGAGCACAGATACGCAGTATTTT

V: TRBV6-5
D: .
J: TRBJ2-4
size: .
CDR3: CASSDRQPAKNIQYF
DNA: TGTGCCAGCAGCGACCGACAGCCAGCCAAAAACATTCAGTACTTC

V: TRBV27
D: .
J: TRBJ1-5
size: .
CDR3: CASSNRVGPQHF
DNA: TGTGCCAGCAGCAACAGGGTAGGACCCCAGCATTTT

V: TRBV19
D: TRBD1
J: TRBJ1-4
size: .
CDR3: CASSAWTGGNEKLFF
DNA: TGTGCCAGTAGTGCTTGGACAGGGGGGAATGAAAAACTGTTTTTT

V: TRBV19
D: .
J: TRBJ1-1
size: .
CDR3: CASVYVGVHTEAFF
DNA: TGTGCCAGCGTGTATGTAGGGGTACACACTGAAGCTTTCTTT

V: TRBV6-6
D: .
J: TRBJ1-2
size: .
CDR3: CASRLQGTYGYTF
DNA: TGTGCCAGCAGGTTACAGGGTACCTATGGCTACACCTTC

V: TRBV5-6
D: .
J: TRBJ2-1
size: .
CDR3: CASSSSSGTYYNEQFF
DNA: TGTGCCAGCAGCTCAAGTAGCGGAACTTACTACAATGAGCAGTTCTTC

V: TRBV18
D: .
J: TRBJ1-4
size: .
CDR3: CASSVREGEKLFF
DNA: TGTGCCAGCTCAGTCCGGGAGGGGGAAAAACTGTTTTTT

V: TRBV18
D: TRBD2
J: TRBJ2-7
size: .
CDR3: CASSPRGLADRSSYEQYF
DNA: TGTGCCAGCTCACCTAGGGGACTAGCGGACCGGAGCTCCTACGAGCAGTACTTC

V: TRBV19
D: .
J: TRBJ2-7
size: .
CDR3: CASSMEPRGIYEQYF
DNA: TGTGCCAGTAGTATGGAACCCAGGGGCATCTACGAGCAGTACTTC

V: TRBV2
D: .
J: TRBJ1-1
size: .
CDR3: CASRAGTEAFF
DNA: TGTGCCAGCCGAGCAGGCACTGAAGCTTTCTTT

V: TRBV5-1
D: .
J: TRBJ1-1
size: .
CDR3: CASSLVGRSNTEAFF
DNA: TGCGCCAGCAGCTTGGTTGGGCGATCGAACACTGAAGCTTTCTTT

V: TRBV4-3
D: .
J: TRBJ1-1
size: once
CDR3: CASSQDNAVKNTEAFF
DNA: TGCGCCAGCAGCCAAGATAACGCAGTAAAGAACACTGAAGCTTTCTTT

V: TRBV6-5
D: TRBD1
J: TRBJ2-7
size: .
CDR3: CASSSSGTGINEQYF
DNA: TGTGCCAGCAGTTCTAGTGGGACAGGGATCAACGAGCAGTACTTC

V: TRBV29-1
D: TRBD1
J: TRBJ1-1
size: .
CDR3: CSVLRGPNEAFF
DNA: TGCAGCGTCCTTAGGGGGCCAAATGAAGCTTTCTTT

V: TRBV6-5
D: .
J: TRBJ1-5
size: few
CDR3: CASSSFGSNQPQHF
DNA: TGTGCCAGCAGTTCCTTCGGGAGCAATCAGCCCCAGCATTTT

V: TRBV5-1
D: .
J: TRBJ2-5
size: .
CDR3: CASSSGAPQETQYF
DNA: TGCGCCAGCAGCTCAGGGGCCCCCCAAGAGACCCAGTACTTC

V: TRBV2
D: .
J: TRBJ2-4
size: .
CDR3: CASRGGDRVIAKNIQYF
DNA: TGTGCCAGCAGGGGGGGTGACAGGGTGATAGCCAAAAACATTCAGTACTTC

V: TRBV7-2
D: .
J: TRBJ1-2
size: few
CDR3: CASSAEVNYGYTF
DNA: TGTGCCAGCAGCGCGGAAGTTAACTATGGCTACACCTTC

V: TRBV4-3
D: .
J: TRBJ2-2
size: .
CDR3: CASSQGGGWNTGELFF
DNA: TGCGCCAGCAGCCAAGGTGGCGGGTGGAACACCGGGGAGCTGTTTTTT

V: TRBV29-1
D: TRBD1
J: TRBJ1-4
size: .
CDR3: CSTRTGSNEKLFF
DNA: TGCAGCACCAGGACAGGGTCTAATGAAAAACTGTTTTTT

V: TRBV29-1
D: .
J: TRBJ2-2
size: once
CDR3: CSVVGLTNTGELFF
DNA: TGCAGCGTTGTGGGACTCACCAACACCGGGGAGCTGTTTTTT

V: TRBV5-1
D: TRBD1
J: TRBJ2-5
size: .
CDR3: CASLGNRGETQYF
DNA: TGCGCCAGTCTCGGGAACAGGGGGGAGACCCAGTACTTC

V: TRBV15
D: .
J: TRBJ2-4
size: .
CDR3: CATSRGGAEKDIQYF
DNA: TGTGCCACCAGCAGGGGGGGGGCAGAGAAGGACATTCAGTACTTC

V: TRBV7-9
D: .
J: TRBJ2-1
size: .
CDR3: CAQGGNEQFF
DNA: TGTGCTCAGGGGGGCAATGAGCAGTTCTTC

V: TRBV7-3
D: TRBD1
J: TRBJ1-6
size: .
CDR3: CASSAGQGPNSPLHF
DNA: TGTGCCAGCAGCGCAGGACAGGGGCCTAATTCACCCCTCCACTTT

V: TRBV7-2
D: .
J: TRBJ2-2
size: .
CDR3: CASSLAPPGSRNTGELFF
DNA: TGTGCCAGCAGCTTAGCTCCCCCGGGGAGTCGGAACACCGGGGAGCTGTTTTTT

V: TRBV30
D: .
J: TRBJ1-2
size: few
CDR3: CACATGRAGYTF
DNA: TGTGCCTGCGCAACCGGCAGGGCTGGCTACACCTTC

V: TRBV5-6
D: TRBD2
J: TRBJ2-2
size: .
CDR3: CASSLPPGLRNTGELFF
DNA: TGTGCCAGCAGCTTACCGCCGGGACTAAGGAACACCGGGGAGCTGTTTTTT

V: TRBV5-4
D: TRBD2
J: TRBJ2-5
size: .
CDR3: CASSFSGGARETQYF
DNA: TGTGCCAGCAGCTTTAGCGGGGGGGCCCGGGAGACCCAGTACTTC

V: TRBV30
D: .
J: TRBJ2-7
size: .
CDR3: CAWRHGYEQYF
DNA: TGTGCCTGGAGACATGGCTACGAGCAGTACTTC

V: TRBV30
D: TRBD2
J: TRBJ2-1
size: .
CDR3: CAWSVSQRGGGFF
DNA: TGTGCCTGGAGTGTATCCCAGCGGGGGGGTGGGTTCTTC

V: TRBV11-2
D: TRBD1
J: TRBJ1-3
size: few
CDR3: CASSNRGGGNTIYF
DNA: TGTGCCAGCAGTAACAGGGGTGGTGGAAACACCATATATTTT

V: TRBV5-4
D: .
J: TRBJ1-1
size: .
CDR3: CASSFFGGTEAFF
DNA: TGTGCCAGCAGCTTTTTCGGCGGGACTGAAGCTTTCTTT

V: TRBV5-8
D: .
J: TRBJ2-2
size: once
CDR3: CASSPWGTSNTGELFF
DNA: TGTGCCAGCAGCCCATGGGGGACATCGAACACCGGGGAGCTGTTTTTT

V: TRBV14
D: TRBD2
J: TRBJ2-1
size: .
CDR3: CASSHLTSGGASYNEQFF
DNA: TGTGCCAGCAGCCACCTGACTAGCGGGGGGGCCTCCTACAATGAGCAGTTCTTC

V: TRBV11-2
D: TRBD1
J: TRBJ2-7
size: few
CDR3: CASSRQGGRYEQYF
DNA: TGTGCCAGCAGCCGACAGGGGGGGAGGTACGAGCAGTACTTC

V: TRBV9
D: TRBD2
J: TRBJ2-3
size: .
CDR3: CASSFLSGGGTDTQYF
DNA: TGTGCCAGCAGCTTTCTTAGCGGGGGGGGCACAGATACGCAGTATTTT

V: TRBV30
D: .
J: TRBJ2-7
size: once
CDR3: CAWNQGNEQYF
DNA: TGTGCCTGGAACCAGGGTAACGAGCAGTACTTC

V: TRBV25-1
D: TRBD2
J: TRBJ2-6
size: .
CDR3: CASSAGGESGANVLTF
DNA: TGTGCCAGCAGTGCCGGGGGGGAGTCAGGGGCCAACGTCCTGACTTTC

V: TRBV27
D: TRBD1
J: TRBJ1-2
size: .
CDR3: CASSSRDRAFNYGYTF
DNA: TGTGCCAGCAGTTCCAGGGACAGGGCCTTTAACTATGGCTACACCTTC

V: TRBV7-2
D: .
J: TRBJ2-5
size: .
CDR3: CASSWAGHQETQYF
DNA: TGTGCCAGCAGCTGGGCGGGACACCAAGAGACCCAGTACTTC

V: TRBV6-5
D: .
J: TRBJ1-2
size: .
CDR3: CASSFGGDYGYTF
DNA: TGTGCCAGCAGTTTTGGGGGCGACTATGGCTACACCTTC

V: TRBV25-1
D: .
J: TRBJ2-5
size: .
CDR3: CASGQEVGETQYF
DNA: TGTGCCAGCGGGCAGGAGGTCGGAGAGACCCAGTACTTC

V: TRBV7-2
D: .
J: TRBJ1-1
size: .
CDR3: CASSLEVQTEAFF
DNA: TGTGCCAGCAGCTTAGAAGTTCAGACTGAAGCTTTCTTT

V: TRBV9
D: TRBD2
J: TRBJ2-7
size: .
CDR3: CASSPRVAGDREQYF
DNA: TGTGCCAGCAGCCCTAGGGTAGCGGGAGATCGCGAGCAGTACTTC

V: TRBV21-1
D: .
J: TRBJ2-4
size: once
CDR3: CASSILRTSPHIQYF
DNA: TGTGCCAGCAGCATACTAAGAACCTCCCCACACATTCAGTACTTC